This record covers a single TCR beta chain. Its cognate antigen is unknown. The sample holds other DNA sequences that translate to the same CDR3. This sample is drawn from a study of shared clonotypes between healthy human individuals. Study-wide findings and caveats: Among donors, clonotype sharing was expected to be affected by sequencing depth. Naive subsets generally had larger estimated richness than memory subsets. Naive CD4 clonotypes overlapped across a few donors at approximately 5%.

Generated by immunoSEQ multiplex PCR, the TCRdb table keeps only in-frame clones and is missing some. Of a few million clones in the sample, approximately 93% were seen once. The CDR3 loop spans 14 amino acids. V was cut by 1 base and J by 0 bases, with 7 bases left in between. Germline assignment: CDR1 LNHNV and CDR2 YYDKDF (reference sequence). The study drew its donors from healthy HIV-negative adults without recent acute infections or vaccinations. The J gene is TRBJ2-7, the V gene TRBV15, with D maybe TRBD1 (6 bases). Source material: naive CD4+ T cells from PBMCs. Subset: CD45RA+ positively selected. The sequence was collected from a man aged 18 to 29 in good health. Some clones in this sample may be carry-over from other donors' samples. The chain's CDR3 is CATSRGGGSYEQYF. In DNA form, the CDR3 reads TGTGCCACCAGCAGAGGAGGGGGCTCCTACGAGCAGTACTTC.